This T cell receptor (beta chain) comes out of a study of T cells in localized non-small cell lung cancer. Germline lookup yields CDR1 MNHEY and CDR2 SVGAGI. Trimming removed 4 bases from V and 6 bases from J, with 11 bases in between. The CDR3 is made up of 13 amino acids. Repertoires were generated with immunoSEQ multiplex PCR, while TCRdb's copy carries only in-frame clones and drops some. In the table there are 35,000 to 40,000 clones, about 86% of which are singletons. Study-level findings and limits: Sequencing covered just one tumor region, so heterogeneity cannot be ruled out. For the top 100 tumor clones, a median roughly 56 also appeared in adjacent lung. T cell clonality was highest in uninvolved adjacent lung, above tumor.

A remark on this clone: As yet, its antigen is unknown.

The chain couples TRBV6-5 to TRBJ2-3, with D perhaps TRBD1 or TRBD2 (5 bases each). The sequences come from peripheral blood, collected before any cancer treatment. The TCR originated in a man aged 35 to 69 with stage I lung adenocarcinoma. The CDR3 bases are TGTGCCAGCAGTTCGGGACCCTTTGATACGCAGTATTTT. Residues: CASSSGPFDTQYF.